This paragraph covers one TCR beta chain sequence. This entry is derived from a study of cytomegalovirus exposure and HLA in healthy donors. The germline V gene encodes CDR1 GTSNPN and CDR2 SVGIG (reference sequence). This CDR3 spans 12 amino acids. V lost 0 bases, J lost 13 bases, and 13 bases lay in between. The PCR was carried out with 60 Vbeta primers and 13 Jbeta primers. Some clones are missing from TCRdb's copy, which holds only in-frame ones; the method was immunoSEQ multiplex PCR. The top ten clones hold 4.4% of a sample with around 100,000 clones, about 77% of them seen once. The receptor's source is a male donor in good health and CMV-seropositive. Material for sequencing was PBMCs. The chain couples TRBV30 to TRBJ1-5; TRBD1 is a possible D gene (5 bases). The CDR3: CAWSVPQGPQHF. DNA of the CDR3: TGTGCCTGGAGTGTACCCCAGGGCCCACAGCATTTT.